This T cell receptor beta chain is from a study of T-cell memory formation after mild COVID-19. Whole-study context: TCR clusters were mostly confined to one donor each.

Trimming removed 2 bases from V and 5 bases from J, with 21 bases in between. The CDR3 is 17 amino acids. Looked up from germline, CDR1 is MGHRA and CDR2 is YSYEKL. Study results and limitations: Chiefly within CM and EM were the contracting CD4+ clones; CD8+ ones were within EMRA. Some SARS-CoV-2-responding clones were already detected in memory before infection.

On this clonotype itself: Its antigen is undetermined.

5'RACE with constant-segment primers built TCRalpha and TCRbeta cDNA libraries with UMIs. A single record per CDR3 protein comes from TCRdb applying MiXCR to the 5' RACE reads. Of some 160,000 distinct CDR3 sequences listed, roughly 31% are singletons. The sample taken for sequencing was PBMCs or a T cell subset sorted from them (not recorded which). The sequence derives from an adult woman who had mild COVID-19 (a few samples of this study predate the infection). Cell type and time point are not known. This rearrangement joins TRBV4-1 to TRBJ2-5, with a weak D call TRBD2 (6 bases). This CDR3 is CASSQLRDSSSAETQYF. DNA of the CDR3: TGCGCCAGCAGCCAATTGAGGGACTCCTCCTCGGCGGAGACCCAGTACTTC.